This T cell receptor beta chain was sequenced during a study of blood T cells in healthy people across ages. The CDR3 has 13 amino acids. The germline CDR1 and CDR2 sequences are SNHLY and FYNNEI. V was pared by 8 bases and J by 6 bases, with 15 bases between. Primers used in a second PCR of about 6 to 11 cycles were a sample-barcoded 5' primer and a J-beta primer mix. TCRdb re-analysed the 5' RACE reads in MiXCR, keeping a single row per CDR3 protein. Of some 1.5 million distinct CDR3 sequences in the sample, about 45% were seen once. Input material: blood. This receptor was obtained from a woman in her late teens or twenties in good health. The chain employs TRBV2 and TRBJ2-3, with D perhaps matching TRBD1 (7 bases). The CDR3 loop is CASGRTGGDTQYF. CDR3 nucleotide sequence: TGTGCCAGCGGGAGGACAGGTGGGGATACGCAGTATTTT.